These 29 T cell receptor beta chains were all obtained from the same sample, sequenced in a study of blood T cells in healthy people across ages. Sample-barcoded 5' priming and a J-beta primer mix drove a second PCR of roughly 7 to 11 cycles. Each CDR3 protein gets one entry after TCRdb re-called the 5' RACE reads with MiXCR. The sample consists of fewer than 1.5 million distinct CDR3 sequences, around two fifths of them appearing once. The sequencing sample was made of blood. These receptors were taken from a woman between 18 and 29 years old in good health.

This clonotype showed up just a few times. For the CDR3, the DNA is TGTGCCAGCAGGGATTCTAGCTCAAACGGGGATACGCAGTATTTT. Protein sequence: CASRDSSSNGDTQYF. The V call is TRBV27, the J call TRBJ2-3; D perhaps matches TRBD2 (5 bases). Trimming stripped 6 bases from V and 6 bases from J, with 19 bases between. CDR1 and CDR2 from the germline V gene are MNHEY and SMNVEV (reference sequence). This CDR3 spans 15 amino acids.

The V gene is TRBV2, the J gene TRBJ1-6; D perhaps matches TRBD1 (5 bases). Germline CDR1 reads SNHLY; CDR2 reads FYNNEI. This CDR3 is 15 amino acids long. Trimming left V 6 bases short and J 0 bases short, with 9 bases between. The CDR3 nucleotides read TGTGCCAGCAGCGTTAGGGGCTCCTATAATTCACCCCTCCACTTT. Its protein product is CASSVRGSYNSPLHF.

The V gene is TRBV28, the J gene TRBJ2-7, with TRBD1 as a possible D gene (6 bases). The CDR3 extends over 16 amino acids. V dropped 6 bases and J dropped 0 bases, with 18 bases sitting between them. CDR1 and CDR2 from the germline V gene are MDHEN and SYDVKM. CDR3 sequence reads: CASRDNERGGSYEQYF. CDR3 sequence (DNA): TGTGCCAGCAGGGACAATGAGAGAGGGGGCTCCTACGAGCAGTACTTC.

V gene TRBV27 combines with J gene TRBJ1-2; 8 bases match TRBD1. Germline values: CDR1 MNHEY, CDR2 SMNVEV (reference sequence). Losses at the gene ends were 2 bases for V and 7 bases for J; bases not matched to a gene: 6. This CDR3 has 14 amino acids. The CDR3 here is CASSLARGRSGYTF. Here the CDR3 DNA reads TGTGCCAGCAGTTTAGCCAGGGGGCGCTCTGGCTACACCTTC.

This clonotype was observed a handful of times. V gene TRBV25-1 combines with J gene TRBJ1-2, with D hard to call. Germline CDR1 MGHDK, CDR2 SYGVNS. The CDR3 contains 14 residues. Trimming cost V 4 bases and J 2 bases, with 11 bases left between them. CDR3 sequence reads: CASSGWEFNYGYTF. The CDR3 bases are TGTGCCAGCAGTGGCTGGGAGTTCAACTATGGCTACACCTTC.

The rearrangement joins TRBV7-8 to TRBJ2-3; TRBD1 or TRBD2 may be the D gene (6 bases each). V was shortened by 1 base and J by 0 bases, with 14 bases between the two germline ends. The CDR3 spans 17 residues. Looked up from germline, CDR1 is SGHVS and CDR2 is FQNEAQ. CDR3 in amino acids: CASSLEEGGLSTDTQYF. In DNA, the CDR3 is TGTGCCAGCAGCTTAGAAGAGGGGGGCCTTAGCACAGATACGCAGTATTTT.

The chain joins TRBV7-3 to TRBJ2-1, with TRBD2 matching 7 bases. This CDR3 has 16 residues. With 4 bases clipped from V and 8 bases from J, the junction kept 14 bases outside the gene matches. CDR1 is SGHTA, CDR2 FQGTGA, per germline. As DNA, the CDR3 is TGTGCCAGCAGCTCCTCAGCGGGAACCCTAGGGGATGAGCAGTTCTTC. Translation gives CASSSSAGTLGDEQFF.

The chain employs TRBV20-1 and TRBJ1-1; the D gene is possibly TRBD1 (6 bases). Between the trimmed V and J ends, which lost 5 bases and 5 bases, there was a span of 12 bases. Germline V gene data show CDR1 as DFQATT and CDR2 as SNEGSKA (reference sequence). The CDR3 consists of 12 residues. The CDR3 protein is CSARPGTTEAFF. The CDR3 DNA follows: TGCAGTGCTCGCCCCGGGACAACTGAAGCTTTCTTT.

J is TRBJ2-1 and V is TRBV20-1; the D gene is possibly TRBD2 (6 bases). The ends were cut back, 1 base at V and 0 bases at J, with 13 bases in the middle. Germline values: CDR1 DFQATT, CDR2 SNEGSKA (reference sequence). CDR3 size: 16 residues. CDR3 sequence: CSARAGGGSSYNEQFF. CDR3 DNA: TGCAGTGCTAGAGCGGGTGGGGGGAGCTCCTACAATGAGCAGTTCTTC.

The rearrangement links TRBV7-9 to TRBJ1-2; 8 bases match TRBD1. There are 14 residues in the CDR3. V trimming: 1 base; J trimming: 6 bases; junction bases outside the gene matches: 4. In germline, CDR1 is SEHNR, CDR2 FQNEAQ (reference sequence). CDR3 nucleotides: TGTGCCAGCAGCTTAGGGCAGGGGGCTAATGGCTACACCTTC. Protein: CASSLGQGANGYTF.

The chain couples TRBV10-3 to TRBJ2-3; D is tentatively TRBD1 or TRBD2 (5 bases each). There are 14 residues in the CDR3. The germline V gene encodes CDR1 ENHRY and CDR2 SYGVKD. The V and J ends lost 6 bases and 2 bases respectively, with 12 bases between them. CDR3 nucleotides: TGTGCCATCAGCCTTGGGGGTAACACAGATACGCAGTATTTT. It specifies CAISLGGNTDTQYF.

For this clonotype: The junction does not match germline at one end; this may be a read error. The rearrangement uses TRBV6-6 and TRBJ2-4, with 7 nucleotides matching TRBD1. The end of the DNA is better explained by TRBJ2-7, so the J call may be wrong. The CDR3 runs to 15 residues. Germline V gene sequence: CDR1 MNHNY, CDR2 SVGAGI (reference sequence). The CDR3 coding sequence is TGTGCCAGCAGTCACTCGGACAGGCCCAACTACGAGCAGTACTTC. It translates to CASSHSDRPNYEQYF.

This chain links TRBV10-3 with TRBJ2-3; D may correspond to TRBD1 or TRBD2 (5 bases each). Germline lookup yields CDR1 ENHRY and CDR2 SYGVKD. This CDR3 has 16 residues. V dropped 0 bases and J dropped 0 bases, with 10 bases sitting between them. This CDR3 reads CAISESSRDSTDTQYF. The DNA of the CDR3 is TGTGCCATCAGTGAGTCCTCGAGGGACAGCACAGATACGCAGTATTTT.

Notes on this clonotype: One junction end disagrees with the germline gene, perhaps due to a read error. V gene TRBV7-9 combines with J gene TRBJ1-2; D uncertain. In germline, CDR1 is SEHNR, CDR2 FQNEAQ (reference sequence). The CDR3 spans 14 residues. The CDR3 region is CASSLDGVSDGYTF. For the CDR3, the DNA is TGTGCCAGCAGCTTAGATGGGGTTAGCGATGGTTACACCTTC.

This clonotype was counted only a few times. The chain recombines TRBV11-2 with TRBJ2-7; the D gene is possibly TRBD1 (6 bases). There are 17 residues in the CDR3. V lost 5 bases to trimming and J lost 2 bases, with 22 bases between them. Looked up from germline, CDR1 is SGHAT and CDR2 is FQNNGV. CDR3 nucleotides: TGTGCCAGCAGCCGGCAGGGGCAGGGCGATCCTACCTACGAGCAGTACTTC. Translated, it gives CASSRQGQGDPTYEQYF. Full variable domain (outside the CDR3, taken from reference TRBV11-2 and TRBJ2-7): EAGVAQSPRYKIIEKRQSVAFWCNPISGHATLYWYQQILGQGPKLLIQFQNNGVVDDSQLPKDRFSAERLKGVDSTLKIQPAKLEDSAVYLCASSRQGQGDPTYEQYFGPGTRLTVT.

The rearrangement uses TRBV15 and TRBJ2-5, with D possibly TRBD1 on 6 matching bases. Germline lookup yields CDR1 LNHNV and CDR2 YYDKDF (reference sequence). The CDR3 is made up of 15 amino acids. Deletions cut 0 bases from V and 5 bases from J, with 13 bases between. CDR3 loop: CATSRDRGIGETQYF. The CDR3 DNA reads as TGTGCCACCAGCAGAGATAGGGGGATCGGGGAGACCCAGTACTTC.

Only a few counts were recorded for this clonotype. The CDR3 reads CASSTVGLAKNIQYF. The DNA of the CDR3 is TGTGCCAGCAGCACCGTAGGACTAGCCAAAAACATTCAGTACTTC. The gene calls are TRBV6-1 and TRBJ2-4, with D possibly being TRBD2 (5 bases). Trimming removed 6 bases at V and 0 bases at J, with 12 bases between. The CDR3 is made up of 15 amino acids. Germline CDR1 MNHNS, CDR2 SASEGT.

This clonotype appeared a few times. This chain connects TRBV5-1 to TRBJ1-2, with 10 positions matching TRBD1. This CDR3 region has 12 residues. Germline values: CDR1 SGHRS, CDR2 YFSETQ. With V trimmed by 3 bases and J by 10 bases, 3 bases remained unmatched. Here the CDR3 reads CASSWTGGAYTF. Written as DNA, the CDR3 is TGCGCCAGCAGCTGGACAGGGGGAGCCTACACCTTC.

V and J are TRBV25-1 and TRBJ2-3; 9 bases match TRBD1. This CDR3 has 18 residues. Germline V gives CDR1 MGHDK, CDR2 SYGVNS. V was clipped by 6 bases and J by 3 bases; unmatched bases: 16. The CDR3 here is CASRTGQGGPVGTDTQYF. In DNA form, the CDR3 reads TGTGCCAGCAGGACGGGACAGGGAGGTCCTGTAGGAACAGATACGCAGTATTTT.

This clonotype came up a few times. This chain connects TRBV12-3 or TRBV12-4 to TRBJ2-3, with TRBD2 as a possible D gene (5 bases). Trimming shortened V by 3 bases and J by 2 bases, and 12 bases separated the two germline ends. CDR3 length: 15 residues. CDR3 coding DNA: TGTGCCAGCAGTTTTGGGCGGGCCGACACAGATACGCAGTATTTT. Translation: CASSFGRADTDTQYF.

The rearrangement joins TRBV20-1 to TRBJ2-2; perhaps TRBD1 as D (5 bases). CDR3 length: 14 residues. The V end lost 5 bases, the J end lost 5 bases, and 15 bases lay between the germline ends. Germline loops: CDR1 DFQATT, CDR2 SNEGSKA (reference sequence). CDR3 sequence reads: CSASDSPGTGELFF. The CDR3 nucleotides read TGCAGTGCTTCTGACAGCCCTGGGACCGGGGAGCTGTTTTTT.

The chain is built from TRBV12-3 or TRBV12-4 and TRBJ2-7, with 7 bases that match TRBD1. V gave up 6 bases and J gave up 4 bases; unmatched junction bases: 6. The CDR3 covers 13 residues. The CDR3 region has the DNA TGTGCCAGCAGGGGGACAGAGAAGTACGAGCAGTACTTC. It translates to CASRGTEKYEQYF.

The gene calls are TRBV2 and TRBJ2-6; no reliable D call. The germline CDR1 and CDR2 sequences are SNHLY and FYNNEI. The V end was cut by 10 bases, the J end by 1 base, with 14 bases between. CDR3 length: 15 residues. In DNA form, the CDR3 reads TGTGCCAACTCGAAGAGCTCTTCTGGGGCCAACGTCCTGACTTTC. Translated, it gives CANSKSSSGANVLTF.

This clonotype was recorded a few times. DNA of the CDR3: TGTGCCAGCAGCTTAGGGTACAGGGACCCGGATACGCAGTATTTT. As protein: CASSLGYRDPDTQYF. J is TRBJ2-3 and V is TRBV7-2; D possibly corresponds to TRBD1 (6 bases). V lost 1 base and J lost 6, with 14 bases in between. This CDR3 is 15 amino acids long. Germline CDR1 is SGHTA and CDR2 is FQGNSA.

This clonotype was detected a few times. The V gene is TRBV4-2, the J gene TRBJ2-3; D uncertain. CDR1 and CDR2 from the germline V gene are LGHNA and YNFKEQ. The length of the CDR3 is 11 residues. The V end was cut by 5 bases, the J end by 6 bases, with 6 bases between. The CDR3 nucleotides read TGTGCCAGCAGCTCGTTTGATACGCAGTATTTT. It specifies CASSSFDTQYF.

The chain combines TRBV7-6 with TRBJ2-3, with D possibly TRBD1 on 6 matching bases. CDR3 length equals 17 residues. Trimming cost V 4 bases and J 4 bases, with 21 bases left between them. Germline assignment: CDR1 SGHVS and CDR2 FNYEAQ. CDR3 coding DNA: TGTGCCAGCAGCTACCAGGGGCAGGGCTCCAACCCAGATACGCAGTATTTT. Protein sequence: CASSYQGQGSNPDTQYF.

Written as DNA, the CDR3 is TGCGCCAGCAGTCGGGGGTGGACGGACACCGGGGAGCTGTTTTTT. This translates into CASSRGWTDTGELFF. V and J are TRBV5-1 and TRBJ2-2; D is perhaps TRBD2 (6 bases). The V gene's germline CDR1 is SGHRS and CDR2 YFSETQ. The V gene lost 5 bases and the J gene lost 3 bases, with 14 bases spanning the gap. The CDR3 spans 15 residues.

Details on this clonotype: This CDR3 is missing its conserved last phenylalanine or tryptophan, likely due to a read error. This chain uses TRBV4-1 with TRBJ2-1; 9 bases are a match to TRBD2. Germline lookup yields CDR1 MGHRA and CDR2 YSYEKL. V dropped 7 bases and J dropped 0; count of bases not matched to a gene: 10. This CDR3 contains 17 residues. The CDR3 DNA sequence: TGCGCCAGCAACCTCCTTGGTAGCGGGAGCTCCTACAATGAGCAGTTCTAC. This translates into CASNLLGSGSSYNEQFY.

The CDR3 region has the DNA TGTGCCAGCAGTCCCGGACTAGCGGGGGGGCCGGAATCCAATGAGCAGTACTTC. Protein product: CASSPGLAGGPESNEQYF. The V call is TRBV6-1, the J call TRBJ2-7; 15 nucleotides align to TRBD2. V lost 5 bases and J lost 7; bases outside the gene matches: 15. CDR1 is MNHNS and CDR2 is SASEGT in the germline V gene. This CDR3 spans 18 amino acids.